The next 15 T cell receptor beta chains were all read from a single sample in a study of T cell responses to AZD1222 COVID-19 vaccine. Measured with immunoSEQ multiplex PCR; TCRdb has only the in-frame clones, and not every one. The sample has more than 85,000 clones, roughly 86% seen once; the top ten hold more than 15%. This sample comprised peripheral blood, obtained 28 days after the second AZD1222 dose. The source is an adult who received the AZD1222 COVID-19 vaccine.

The rearrangement links TRBV6-5 to TRBJ2-1; D is perhaps TRBD2 (5 bases). V lost 4 bases and J lost 0, with 10 bases in between. The length of the CDR3 is 15 residues. Per germline, CDR1 MNHEY and CDR2 SVGAGI. CDR3 sequence: CASSLGADSYNEQFF. The CDR3, as DNA: TGTGCCAGCAGTTTAGGAGCGGACTCCTACAATGAGCAGTTCTTC.

This clone was found once. CDR3 amino acids: CASSRDSAYEQYF. The CDR3 nucleotides read TGTGCCAGCAGCAGGGACAGCGCCTACGAGCAGTACTTC. The J gene is TRBJ2-7, the V gene TRBV12-3 or TRBV12-4, with 7 bases lining up with TRBD1. J gave up 2 bases and V 6 bases, and 4 bases lay outside the gene matches. CDR3 length: 13 amino acids.

This clone has just a few counts. The genes are TRBV6-5 and TRBJ2-7, with 8 positions matching TRBD2. V was pared by 10 bases and J by 1 base, with 9 bases of the junction left unmatched. CDR1 MNHEY and CDR2 SVGAGI come from the germline V gene. The CDR3 consists of 14 residues. CDR3 DNA: TGTGCCATCTCGAAGGGCGGGAGGTCCTACGAGCAGTACTTC. This translates into CAISKGGRSYEQYF.

The rearrangement uses TRBV5-1 and TRBJ1-1; D is unclear. The V end lost 2 bases, the J end lost 5 bases, and 10 bases lay between the germline ends. There are 13 residues in the CDR3. Germline lookup yields CDR1 SGHRS and CDR2 YFSETQ. CDR3 nucleotide sequence: TGCGCCAGCAGCTTCACAGTGAGAACTGAAGCTTTCTTT. Residues: CASSFTVRTEAFF.

The V and J genes are TRBV7-9 and TRBJ2-5, with unresolved D. The V end lost 5 bases, the J end lost 4 bases, and 11 bases lay between the germline ends. The V gene's germline CDR1 is SEHNR and CDR2 FQNEAQ (reference sequence). This CDR3 spans 13 amino acids. In DNA form, the CDR3 reads TGTGCCAGCAGCCCCCAGCGCGGAGAGACCCAGTACTTC. Protein product: CASSPQRGETQYF.

The chain links TRBV5-1 to TRBJ2-7, with TRBD2 identical over 11 bases. V was clipped by 0 bases and J by 9 bases; unmatched bases: 8. The CDR3 totals 15 residues. The germline V gene has CDR1 SGHRS and CDR2 YFSETQ. This chain's CDR3 is CASSLVLAGDSRQYF. In nucleotides, the CDR3 is TGCGCCAGCAGCTTGGTACTAGCGGGGGACTCAAGGCAGTACTTC. Based on the CDR3 plus reference TRBV5-1 and TRBJ2-7, the full variable domain is KAGVTQTPRYLIKTRGQQVTLSCSPISGHRSVSWYQQTPGQGLQFLFEYFSETQRNKGNFPGRFSGRQFSNSRSEMNVSTLELGDSALYLCASSLVLAGDSRQYFGPGTRLTVT.

V and J are TRBV15 and TRBJ1-5; D is uncertain. Between the trimmed V and J ends, which lost 5 bases and 3 bases, there was a span of 14 bases. This CDR3 has 15 residues. From germline, CDR1 is LNHNV and CDR2 YYDKDF (reference sequence). CDR3 sequence (DNA): TGTGCCACCAGCCAAAGCCGGACGTACAATCAGCCCCAGCATTTT. Amino acids: CATSQSRTYNQPQHF. Filled out from reference TRBV15 and TRBJ1-5, the complete variable domain reads DAMVIQNPRYQVTQFGKPVTLSCSQTLNHNVMYWYQQKSSQAPKLLFHYYDKDFNNEADTPDNFQSRRPNTSFCFLDIRSPGLGDTAMYLCATSQSRTYNQPQHFGDGTRLSIL.

This sequence joins TRBV11-3 and TRBJ2-7; tentative D call: TRBD2 (6 bases). CDR3 length equals 14 residues. Looked up from germline, CDR1 is SGHNT and CDR2 is YENEEA. V was clipped by 5 bases and J by 6 bases, with 17 bases between them. CDR3 nucleotides: TGTGCCAGCAGCCCCGACCCCCAGGGAGGCGAGCAGTACTTC. Amino acids: CASSPDPQGGEQYF.

Remarks on this clone: Other DNA sequences within the sample encode an identical CDR3. The J gene is TRBJ1-2, the V gene TRBV7-9; D possibly corresponds to TRBD1 (5 bases). Trimming stripped 5 bases from V and 4 bases from J, with 11 bases between. CDR1 SEHNR and CDR2 FQNEAQ come from the germline V gene (reference sequence). CDR3 size: 13 residues. The CDR3 sequence: CASSLSRGYGYTF. CDR3 sequence (DNA): TGTGCCAGCAGCCTTTCGAGGGGCTATGGCTACACCTTC.

This chain joins TRBV6-5 and TRBJ1-3, with D unclear. Germline-derived CDR1 and CDR2 are MNHEY and SVGAGI. The V gene lost 6 bases and the J gene lost 0 bases, with 3 bases spanning the gap. The CDR3 has 12 residues. The CDR3 bases are TGTGCCAGCAGAACCTCTGGAAACACCATATATTTT. This sequence encodes CASRTSGNTIYF.

There are many counts of this clone. The chain has TRBV3-1 (or the pseudogene TRBV3-2) and TRBJ2-7; D is ambiguous. The CDR3 covers 13 residues. Between the trimmed V and J ends, which lost 0 bases and 2 bases, there was a span of 5 bases. From germline, CDR1 is LGHDT and CDR2 YNNKEL (reference sequence). This CDR3 is CASSQDPAYEQYF. The DNA for the CDR3 is TGTGCCAGCAGCCAAGATCCGGCCTACGAGCAGTACTTC.

This clone appeared a few times. The chain couples TRBV7-9 to TRBJ2-7; 7 positions match TRBD2. The V gene end was trimmed by 3 bases and the J gene end by 5 bases; junction bases not matched to a gene: 4. The V gene's germline CDR1 is SEHNR and CDR2 FQNEAQ (reference sequence). The length of the CDR3 is 13 residues. In DNA form, the CDR3 reads TGTGCCAGCAGCTTCGGGGGGTCAGACGAGCAGTACTTC. Residues: CASSFGGSDEQYF. The variable domain in full, completed from reference TRBV7-9 and TRBJ2-7, reads DTGVSQNPRHKITKRGQNVTFRCDPISEHNRLYWYRQTLGQGPEFLTYFQNEAQLEKSRLLSDRFSAERPKGSFSTLEIQRTEQGDSAMYLCASSFGGSDEQYFGPGTRLTVT.

The chain combines TRBV29-1 with TRBJ2-1, with 11 bases that match TRBD2. Per germline, CDR1 SQVTM and CDR2 ANQGSEA. V gave up 6 bases and J gave up 0 bases; unmatched junction bases: 19. The CDR3 loop spans 20 amino acids. The CDR3 region is CSVDWTSGFQTLSSYNEQFF. Written as DNA, the CDR3 is TGCAGCGTGGATTGGACTAGCGGGTTCCAAACCCTAAGCTCCTACAATGAGCAGTTCTTC.

J is TRBJ1-1 and V is TRBV30, with D possibly matching TRBD1 (5 bases). Germline V lookup: CDR1 GTSNPN, CDR2 SVGIG (reference sequence). The CDR3 is made up of 14 amino acids. V shed 2 bases and J shed 4 bases, with 14 bases lying between them. In DNA form, the CDR3 reads TGTGCCTGGAGTTTTGGGGGTCGAGGCACTGAAGCTTTCTTT. Residues: CAWSFGGRGTEAFF.

This clone was counted once. J is TRBJ2-3 and V is TRBV27; 15 nucleotides align to TRBD2. The germline V gene has CDR1 MNHEY and CDR2 SMNVEV (reference sequence). Trimming cost V 5 bases and J 6 bases; bases outside gene matches: 15. The CDR3 totals 19 residues. For the CDR3, the DNA is TGTGCCAGCAGTCCATACAAAAGAACCGGGACTAGCGGGAGGGATACGCAGTATTTT. Residues: CASSPYKRTGTSGRDTQYF.